The 31 T cell receptor beta chains given below trace back to one sample, sequenced in a study of blood T cell repertoires in COVID-19. Generated by immunoSEQ multiplex PCR, the TCRdb table keeps only in-frame clones and is missing some. The sample includes 200,000 to 250,000 clones, approximately 80% of them seen just once. The specimen was peripheral blood. The receptors shown here come from a woman over 75 with active or convalescent COVID-19.

This chain uses TRBV15 with TRBJ1-2; maybe TRBD1 (5 bases). CDR1 LNHNV and CDR2 YYDKDF come from the germline V gene (reference sequence). This CDR3 is 17 amino acids long. Between the trimmed V and J ends, which lost 0 bases and 6 bases, there was a span of 20 bases. The DNA of the CDR3 is TGTGCCACCAGCAGAGATTTAGTCGGTCAGGGCGTAAATGGCTACACCTTC. This codes for CATSRDLVGQGVNGYTF.

This clone was observed a single time. The chain uses TRBV18 and TRBJ1-6; 10 nucleotides match TRBD1. There are 17 residues in the CDR3. CDR1 KGHSH and CDR2 LQKENI come from the germline V gene. The J segment lost 5 bases and the V segment lost 3 bases, leaving 7 bases of the junction unmatched. In DNA, the CDR3 is TGTGCCAGCTCACCCCTGGGACAGGGGCTCAATAATTCACCCCTCCACTTT. Protein: CASSPLGQGLNNSPLHF.

The gene calls are TRBV7-9 and TRBJ2-5; 9 bases are shared with TRBD2. Germline CDR1 is SEHNR and CDR2 is FQNEAQ (reference sequence). Trimming removed 1 base from V and 1 base from J; junction bases left unmatched: 7. This CDR3 is 17 amino acids long. CDR3 in amino acids: CASSLDLFSGSQETQYF. For the CDR3, the DNA is TGTGCCAGCAGCTTAGACCTTTTTAGCGGGAGCCAAGAGACCCAGTACTTC.

V and J are TRBV28 and TRBJ2-7, with a possible D match to TRBD1 (6 bases). The CDR3 loop spans 16 amino acids. Germline CDR1 and CDR2: MDHEN and SYDVKM. V lost 2 bases and J 2 bases, leaving 16 bases between the germline ends. CDR3 bases: TGTGCCAGCAGTTTAAATATCGAGGACAGAACCTACGAGCAGTACTTC. Protein product: CASSLNIEDRTYEQYF.

The genes are TRBV5-4 and TRBJ2-1; TRBD2 aligns across 9 bases. V dropped 2 bases and J dropped 10; count of bases not matched to a gene: 7. The CDR3 spans 14 residues. Germline V gene data show CDR1 as SGHNT and CDR2 as YYREEE (reference sequence). In DNA form, the CDR3 reads TGTGCCAGCAGCTTAGGTAGCGGGGGTCTCGAGCAGTTCTTC. Its translation: CASSLGSGGLEQFF.

CDR3: CASSLKRDSYEQYF. The CDR3 DNA reads TGTGCCAGCAGTTTGAAGCGGGATTCCTACGAGCAGTACTTC. The rearrangement joins TRBV6-5 to TRBJ2-7; the match to TRBD2 covers 7 bases. The CDR3 covers 14 residues. CDR1 and CDR2 from the germline V gene are MNHEY and SVGAGI. J gave up 1 base and V 4 bases, and 4 bases lay outside the gene matches.

The chain links TRBV4-3 to TRBJ2-3, with D maybe TRBD1 (6 bases). V was pared by 0 bases and J by 4 bases, with 11 bases between. Germline loops: CDR1 LGHNA, CDR2 YSLEER. The CDR3 covers 15 residues. The CDR3 coding sequence is TGCGCCAGCAGCCAAGATAGGGGGATTCCAGATACGCAGTATTTT. It translates to CASSQDRGIPDTQYF.

The rearrangement links TRBV5-1 to TRBJ2-7; 7 bases fit TRBD2. The CDR3 length is 15 residues. Germline V gene sequence: CDR1 SGHRS, CDR2 YFSETQ. V was pared by 6 bases and J by 2 bases, with 11 bases of the junction left unmatched. The CDR3 spells CASNPLGTTTYEQYF. The CDR3 bases are TGCGCCAGCAACCCTCTAGGGACTACCACCTACGAGCAGTACTTC. The full variable domain, with the rest looked up from reference TRBV5-1 and TRBJ2-7, is KAGVTQTPRYLIKTRGQQVTLSCSPISGHRSVSWYQQTPGQGLQFLFEYFSETQRNKGNFPGRFSGRQFSNSRSEMNVSTLELGDSALYLCASNPLGTTTYEQYFGPGTRLTVT.

This chain joins TRBV14 and TRBJ2-7; a possible D gene is TRBD2 (7 bases). This CDR3 has 15 residues. Between the trimmed V and J ends, which lost 1 base and 9 bases, there was a span of 19 bases. Germline V lookup: CDR1 SGHDN, CDR2 FVKESK. The chain's CDR3 is CASSQASGGLRGQYF. CDR3 bases: TGTGCCAGCAGCCAAGCGTCGGGGGGCCTACGTGGGCAGTACTTC. The variable domain in full, with the rest retrieved from reference TRBV14 and TRBJ2-7, is EAGVTQFPSHSVIEKGQTVTLRCDPISGHDNLYWYRRVMGKEIKFLLHFVKESKQDESGMPNNRFLAERTGGTYSTLKVQPAELEDSGVYFCASSQASGGLRGQYFGPGTRLTVT.

The chain employs TRBV5-1 and TRBJ2-5, with 8 bases identical to TRBD2. Per the germline V gene, CDR1 is SGHRS and CDR2 is YFSETQ. CDR3 length equals 15 residues. After removal of 4 bases from V and 4 bases from J, the junction contained 9 bases not matched to a gene. The CDR3 DNA reads as TGCGCCAGCAGCCCCTACGGGGCGGGAGGAGAGACCCAGTACTTC. Its protein product is CASSPYGAGGETQYF.

The CDR3 coding sequence is TGCGCCAGCAGCCAAATGTGGGGACAAAGCTATGGCTACACCTTC. This gives the protein CASSQMWGQSYGYTF. This chain joins TRBV4-3 and TRBJ1-2; possible D gene TRBD1, 6 bases. The germline V gene encodes CDR1 LGHNA and CDR2 YSLEER. Between the trimmed V and J ends, which lost 2 bases and 4 bases, there was a span of 14 bases. The CDR3 totals 15 residues.

V gene TRBV13 combines with J gene TRBJ2-3; the match to TRBD2 covers 7 bases. With V trimmed by 6 bases and J by 7 bases, 10 bases remained unmatched. Germline V CDR1 and CDR2: PRHDT, FYEKMQ (reference sequence). CDR3 length equals 14 residues. The CDR3 protein is CASSWEGLRNTQYF. DNA of the CDR3: TGTGCCAGCAGTTGGGAGGGCCTTCGGAATACGCAGTATTTT.

The rearrangement links TRBV24-1 to TRBJ2-1, with 11 bases that match TRBD2. The CDR3 sequence is 16 residues long. CDR1 is KGHDR and CDR2 is SFDVKD in the germline V gene. The junction had 7 bases not matched to a gene; V was cut back by 4 bases and J by 6 bases. The CDR3 loop is CATSDQLAGGLNEQFF. DNA for the CDR3: TGTGCCACCAGTGACCAGCTAGCGGGAGGACTCAATGAGCAGTTCTTC.

The chain uses TRBV7-8 and TRBJ1-3; perhaps TRBD1 as D (6 bases). The V gene lost 4 bases and the J gene lost 0 bases, with 13 bases spanning the gap. CDR3 length: 16 residues. CDR1 is SGHVS, CDR2 FQNEAQ, per germline. The CDR3 DNA follows: TGTGCCAGCAGCTCTAACAGGGTCCGCTCTGGAAACACCATATATTTT. This codes for CASSSNRVRSGNTIYF.

The V and J genes are TRBV7-9 and TRBJ1-2; D is perhaps TRBD1 (5 bases). Trimming took 5 bases from V and 1 from J, leaving 17 bases between them. Germline V gene lookup returns CDR1 SEHNR and CDR2 FQNEAQ (reference sequence). CDR3 size: 16 residues. The CDR3, as DNA: TGTGCCAGCAGCCCGATGAGACGCGGACATAACTATGGCTACACCTTC. This translates into CASSPMRRGHNYGYTF.

The chain joins TRBV19 to TRBJ2-1; TRBD2 aligns across 13 bases. The CDR3 loop spans 19 amino acids. Germline V lookup: CDR1 LNHDA, CDR2 SQIVND (reference sequence). The trim removed 6 bases at V and 4 bases at J, leaving 15 bases unmatched. The CDR3 sequence: CASSRPILAGGTRYNEQFF. CDR3 DNA sequence: TGTGCCAGTAGCCGCCCGATACTAGCGGGAGGGACAAGGTACAATGAGCAGTTCTTC.

This clone appeared once. The J gene is TRBJ2-1, the V gene TRBV29-1; no clear D gene. The CDR3 contains 11 residues. Per the germline V gene, CDR1 is SQVTM and CDR2 is ANQGSEA. V was clipped by 2 bases and J by 5 bases, with 4 bases between them. CDR3 loop: CSVEPDNEQFF. In DNA, the CDR3 is TGCAGCGTTGAACCGGACAATGAGCAGTTCTTC.

The V call is TRBV4-2, the J call TRBJ1-2; D perhaps matches TRBD1 (6 bases). Germline V lookup: CDR1 LGHNA, CDR2 YNFKEQ. V lost 0 bases, J lost 2 bases, and 10 bases lay in between. This CDR3 region has 15 residues. CDR3 nucleotide sequence: TGTGCCAGCAGCCAAGATGGTACAGGGAACTATGGCTACACCTTC. This translates into CASSQDGTGNYGYTF.

V usage is TRBV7-2 and J usage is TRBJ2-5; 13 bases are a match to TRBD2. The length of the CDR3 is 16 residues. Germline CDR1 is SGHTA and CDR2 is FQGNSA. Trimming cost V 3 bases and J 4 bases; bases outside gene matches: 5. CDR3 sequence: CASSFRTSGRGETQYF. CDR3 in DNA: TGTGCCAGCAGCTTCCGGACTAGCGGGAGAGGAGAGACCCAGTACTTC.

The rearrangement links TRBV4-2 to TRBJ2-2; TRBD2 agrees at 9 bases. Germline V gene data show CDR1 as LGHNA and CDR2 as YNFKEQ. This CDR3 has 15 residues. The J segment lost 3 bases and the V segment lost 5 bases, leaving 4 bases of the junction unmatched. The CDR3 DNA is TGTGCCAGCAGCTGGACTAGCGAGCACACCGGGGAGCTGTTTTTT. This translates into CASSWTSEHTGELFF.

This clone was detected a few times. The genes are TRBV6-1 and TRBJ1-2; maybe TRBD1 (6 bases). Trimming removed 3 bases from V and 1 base from J, with 12 bases in between. This CDR3 spans 15 amino acids. Germline CDR1 is MNHNS and CDR2 is SASEGT. CDR3 bases: TGTGCCAGCAGTGACATGAGGACAGATAACTATGGCTACACCTTC. Translated, it gives CASSDMRTDNYGYTF.

The V and J genes are TRBV6-5 and TRBJ2-3; 9 nucleotides match TRBD2. Germline assignment: CDR1 MNHEY and CDR2 SVGAGI. With V trimmed by 8 bases and J by 0 bases, 3 bases remained unmatched. This CDR3 is built from 14 residues. In DNA form, the CDR3 reads TGTGCCAGCGGACTAGCGTTAAGCACAGATACGCAGTATTTT. It encodes CASGLALSTDTQYF.

The rearrangement links TRBV27 to TRBJ2-5; 9 bases are a match to TRBD2. With 4 bases clipped from V and 5 bases from J, the junction kept 14 bases outside the gene matches. This CDR3 has 17 amino acids. Germline values: CDR1 MNHEY, CDR2 SMNVEV (reference sequence). The CDR3 protein is CASSSSGAGGPLETQYF. The DNA of the CDR3 is TGTGCCAGCAGTTCTTCAGGGGCGGGAGGGCCCCTGGAGACCCAGTACTTC.

The V gene is TRBV6-2 or TRBV6-3, the J gene TRBJ1-2; 10 bases match TRBD1. The trim removed 5 bases at V and 8 bases at J, leaving 8 bases unmatched. The CDR3 is made up of 14 amino acids. Per germline, CDR1 MNHEY and CDR2 SVGEGT. CDR3: CASSNDRGHPGYTF. The CDR3 DNA follows: TGTGCCAGCAGTAATGACAGGGGGCATCCGGGCTACACCTTC.

The chain is built from TRBV12-2 and TRBJ2-5; TRBD1, the table's D call, was not compared with the DNA. TRBV12-2 is deemed a pseudogene. The CDR3 totals 15 residues. This chain's CDR3 is CASRLSRGWGETQYF. DNA for the CDR3: TGTGCAAGTCGCTTAAGCAGGGGCTGGGGAGAGACCCAGTACTTC.

This chain joins TRBV6-4 and TRBJ2-7; the D gene is possibly TRBD2 (5 bases). Germline V lookup: CDR1 MRHNA, CDR2 SNTAGT. CDR3 length: 18 amino acids. With 4 bases removed from V and 6 bases from J, the gap between germline ends came to 28 bases. CDR3 residues: CASSVGRVTPPRGPEQYF. The CDR3 nucleotides are TGTGCCAGCAGTGTGGGCCGGGTCACACCACCCCGGGGTCCCGAGCAGTACTTC.

The V gene is TRBV3-1 (or the pseudogene TRBV3-2), the J gene TRBJ1-2; TRBD1 matches 9 bases. Germline trimming cut 1 base from V and 5 bases from J; bases unmatched to any gene: 8. Germline CDR1 LGHDT, CDR2 YNNKEL (reference sequence). There are 16 residues in the CDR3. In nucleotides, the CDR3 is TGTGCCAGCAGCCAAGGGACAGGGGCGTTTAGTTATGGCTACACCTTC. This sequence encodes CASSQGTGAFSYGYTF.

This clone was seen ten or more times. This chain connects TRBV4-1 to TRBJ1-3; perhaps TRBD1 as D (6 bases). From germline, CDR1 is MGHRA and CDR2 YSYEKL. This CDR3 has 17 residues. The V end lost 6 bases, the J end lost 1 base, and 19 bases lay between the germline ends. CDR3 nucleotide sequence: TGCGCCAGCAGACTGGACAGCGGAGGCACTTCTGGAAACACCATATATTTT. This gives the protein CASRLDSGGTSGNTIYF.

The chain joins TRBV4-2 to TRBJ2-7; 8 bases line up with TRBD2. The V and J ends lost 5 bases and 1 base, in that order; junction bases with no gene match: 7. The CDR3 is 15 residues long. The V gene's germline CDR1 is LGHNA and CDR2 YNFKEQ. The CDR3 coding sequence is TGTGCCAGCAGCGTTAGCGGGGTTCTTTCCTACGAGCAGTACTTC. Amino acids: CASSVSGVLSYEQYF.

CDR3 nucleotide sequence: TGTGCCACCAGCAGAGATCGGACTAGCGGGGGACATCAGTACTTC. Protein product: CATSRDRTSGGHQYF. V and J are TRBV15 and TRBJ2-5; 13 bases map to TRBD2. Germline V gives CDR1 LNHNV, CDR2 YYDKDF (reference sequence). This CDR3 contains 15 residues. V was clipped by 0 bases and J by 11 bases; unmatched bases: 6.

The chain employs TRBV7-9 and TRBJ1-2; 7 bases map to TRBD1. The CDR3 is 12 residues long. Germline lookup yields CDR1 SEHNR and CDR2 FQNEAQ (reference sequence). Trimming at V came to 5 bases and at J to 4 bases, leaving 1 base not matched to a gene. CDR3 coding DNA: TGTGCCAGCAGCGGGACAGCCTATGGCTACACCTTC. It encodes CASSGTAYGYTF.